This TCR beta chain was recorded in a study of T cell repertoires and HLA-DP antigens. Per the germline V gene, CDR1 is KGHSH and CDR2 is LQKENI. The V gene lost 2 bases and the J gene lost 5 bases, with 12 bases spanning the gap. The CDR3 sequence is 14 residues long. As for this clone: Its target is not known.

The method was immunoSEQ multiplex PCR; TCRdb's version includes in-frame clones alone and lacks a portion of them. The table lists approximately 89,000 clones, around nine tenths of them singletons, with roughly 1.5% in the top ten. The V call is TRBV18, the J call TRBJ2-5; the D gene is possibly TRBD2 (6 bases). This receptor was obtained from a man in his forties or fifties in good health and CMV-seronegative. The specimen sequenced was CD4+ T cells from PBMCs. The CDR3 region is CASSPSGLGETQYF. CDR3 DNA: TGTGCCAGCTCACCAAGCGGGCTAGGGGAGACCCAGTACTTC.